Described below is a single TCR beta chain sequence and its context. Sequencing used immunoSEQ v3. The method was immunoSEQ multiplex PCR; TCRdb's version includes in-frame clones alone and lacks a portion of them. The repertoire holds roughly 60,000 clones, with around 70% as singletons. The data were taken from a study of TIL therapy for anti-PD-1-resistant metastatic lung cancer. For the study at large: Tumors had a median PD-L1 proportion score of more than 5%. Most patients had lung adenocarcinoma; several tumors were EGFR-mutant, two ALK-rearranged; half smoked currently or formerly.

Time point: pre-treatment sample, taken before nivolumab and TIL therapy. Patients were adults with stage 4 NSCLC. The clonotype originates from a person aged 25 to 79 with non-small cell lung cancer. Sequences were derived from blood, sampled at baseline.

DNA for the CDR3: TGTGCCAGCTCACCGTCGCGCGCGGGAGGTGGGGAGACCCAGTACTTC. It is translated as CASSPSRAGGGETQYF. This chain uses TRBV18 with TRBJ2-5; the match to TRBD2 covers 8 bases. V lost 3 bases to trimming and J lost 5 bases; unmatched junction nucleotides: 11. Germline-derived CDR1 and CDR2 are KGHSH and LQKENI. This CDR3 is 16 amino acids long.